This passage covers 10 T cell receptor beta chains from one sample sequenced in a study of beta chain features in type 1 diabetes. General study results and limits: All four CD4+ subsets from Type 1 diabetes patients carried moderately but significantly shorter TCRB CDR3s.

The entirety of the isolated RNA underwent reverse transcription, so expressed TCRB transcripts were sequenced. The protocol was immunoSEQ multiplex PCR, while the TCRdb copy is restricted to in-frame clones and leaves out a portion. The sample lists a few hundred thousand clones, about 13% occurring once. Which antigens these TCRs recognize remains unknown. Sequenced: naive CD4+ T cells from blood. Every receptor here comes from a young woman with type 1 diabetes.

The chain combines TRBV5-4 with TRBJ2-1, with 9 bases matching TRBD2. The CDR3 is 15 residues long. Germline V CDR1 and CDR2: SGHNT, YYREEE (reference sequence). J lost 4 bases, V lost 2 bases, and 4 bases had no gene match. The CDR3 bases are TGTGCCAGCAGCTTCGCCCTAGCGGGATACAATGAGCAGTTCTTC. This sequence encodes CASSFALAGYNEQFF.

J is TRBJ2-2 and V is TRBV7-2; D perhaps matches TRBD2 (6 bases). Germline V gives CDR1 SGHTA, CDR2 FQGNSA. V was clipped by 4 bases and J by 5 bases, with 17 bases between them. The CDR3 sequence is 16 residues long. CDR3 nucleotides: TGTGCCAGCAGCTCCCCGGCGGGCGGGGAGACCGGGGAGCTGTTTTTT. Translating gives CASSSPAGGETGELFF.

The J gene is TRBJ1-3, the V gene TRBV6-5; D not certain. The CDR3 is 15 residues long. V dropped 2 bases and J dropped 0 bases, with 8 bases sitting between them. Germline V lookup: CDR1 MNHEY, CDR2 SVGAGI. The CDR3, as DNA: TGTGCCAGCAGTTACGGGCAGCCCTCTGGAAACACCATATATTTT. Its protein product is CASSYGQPSGNTIYF.

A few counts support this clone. The CDR3 is CASSPPGRYGYTF. The CDR3 DNA is TGTGCCAGCAGCCCGCCGGGGAGGTATGGCTACACCTTC. J is TRBJ1-2 and V is TRBV11-2; D is uncertain. Trimming removed 5 bases from V and 5 bases from J, with 12 bases in between. This CDR3 contains 13 residues. CDR1 and CDR2 from the germline V gene are SGHAT and FQNNGV.

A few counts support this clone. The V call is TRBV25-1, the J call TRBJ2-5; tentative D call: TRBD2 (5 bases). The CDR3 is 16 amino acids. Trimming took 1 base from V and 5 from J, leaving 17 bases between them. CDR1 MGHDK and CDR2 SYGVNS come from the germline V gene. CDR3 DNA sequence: TGTGCCAGCAGTGAATTTAGTGGCCTAGCTGGGGAGACCCAGTACTTC. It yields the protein CASSEFSGLAGETQYF.

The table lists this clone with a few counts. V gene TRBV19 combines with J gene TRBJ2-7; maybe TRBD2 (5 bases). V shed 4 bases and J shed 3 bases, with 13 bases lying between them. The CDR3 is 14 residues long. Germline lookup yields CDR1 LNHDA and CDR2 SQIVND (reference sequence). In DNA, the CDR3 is TGTGCCAGTAGTACCGTGGGAGAATACTACGAGCAGTACTTC. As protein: CASSTVGEYYEQYF.

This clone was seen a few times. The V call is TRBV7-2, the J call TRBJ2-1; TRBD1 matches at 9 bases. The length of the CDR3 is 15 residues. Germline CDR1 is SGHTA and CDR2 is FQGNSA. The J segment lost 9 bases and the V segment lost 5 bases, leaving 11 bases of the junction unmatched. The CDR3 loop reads CASSPPGQGFGEQFF. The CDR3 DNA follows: TGTGCCAGCAGCCCGCCGGGACAGGGTTTCGGTGAGCAGTTCTTC.

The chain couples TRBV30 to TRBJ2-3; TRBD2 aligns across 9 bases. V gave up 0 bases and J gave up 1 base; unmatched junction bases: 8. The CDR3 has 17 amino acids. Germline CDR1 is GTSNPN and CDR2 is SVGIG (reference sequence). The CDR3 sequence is CAWSVPWTSARTDTQYF. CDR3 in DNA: TGTGCCTGGAGTGTTCCTTGGACTAGCGCCCGCACAGATACGCAGTATTTT.

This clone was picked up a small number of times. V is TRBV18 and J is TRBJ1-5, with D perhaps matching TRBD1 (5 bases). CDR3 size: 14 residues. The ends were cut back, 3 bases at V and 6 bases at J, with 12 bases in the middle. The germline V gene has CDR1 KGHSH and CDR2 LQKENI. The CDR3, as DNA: TGTGCCAGCTCACCTGAGTGGGGCGGTCAGCCCCAGCATTTT. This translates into CASSPEWGGQPQHF.

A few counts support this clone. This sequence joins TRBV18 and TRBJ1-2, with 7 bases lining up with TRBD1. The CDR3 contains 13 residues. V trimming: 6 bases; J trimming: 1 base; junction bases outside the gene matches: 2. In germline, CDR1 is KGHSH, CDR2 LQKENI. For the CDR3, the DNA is TGTGCCAGCTCGACAGGGCTTAACTATGGCTACACCTTC. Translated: CASSTGLNYGYTF.